These T cell receptor beta chains were read from a single sample in a study of vaccination effects on CD4 cells after COVID-19. Measured with immunoSEQ multiplex PCR; TCRdb has only the in-frame clones, and not every one. Of 25,000 to 30,000 clones in the sample, roughly 74% are singletons; the top ten hold 22%. These TCRs' antigens remain unknown. Sequences were derived from CD4+ T cells from PBMCs cultured with HCoV-NL63 spike peptides, sampled before COVID-19 vaccination. These receptors were taken from a human donor who received a COVID-19 vaccine. CDR3s include the opening cysteine and the closing phenylalanine or tryptophan. The D gene is left open where the match is weak. Clone size is given for some rows only: seen once, a few or many times, or a class if the clone is expanded.

D gene,clone size,V gene,J gene,CDR3 DNA,CDR3 protein
TRBD2,NA,TRBV6-5,TRBJ2-1,TGTGCCAGCAGTCCTACTAGCGGGAGTGCCTTCTTC,CASSPTSGSAFF
NA,NA,TRBV5-8,TRBJ1-1,TGTGCCAGCAGATGGACTCAATTCCCGAACACTGAAGCTTTCTTT,CASRWTQFPNTEAFF
NA,NA,TRBV19,TRBJ1-1,TGTGCCAGTAGTGCAACAGTGAACACTGAAGCTTTCTTT,CASSATVNTEAFF
NA,once,TRBV14,TRBJ2-2,TGTGCCAGCAGCCGGGTCTTAGGCCGCCTTTCTGGGGAGCTGTTTTTT,CASSRVLGRLSGELFF
NA,NA,TRBV5-1,TRBJ2-5,TGCGCCAGCAGCTTTCTGACAAGCCAAGAGACCCAGTACTTC,CASSFLTSQETQYF
TRBD2,NA,TRBV27,TRBJ2-7,TGTGCCAGCAGTTTATGGCTAGCGGGGGGCTCCTACGAGCAGTACTTC,CASSLWLAGGSYEQYF
NA,NA,TRBV3-1/TRBV3-2,TRBJ2-5,TGTGCCAGCAGCCTCGGTGGGGCCAGTCGCCGGGAGACCCAGTACTTC,CASSLGGASRRETQYF
TRBD1,NA,TRBV6-1,TRBJ2-3,TGTGCCAGCAGTGAACAGGGGGAGACCCTCTATACGCAGTATTTT,CASSEQGETLYTQYF
TRBD1,NA,TRBV5-1,TRBJ2-5,TGCGCCAGCAGCTTGGATGGGGCAGGGGGAAGTCCGGAGACCCAGTACTTC,CASSLDGAGGSPETQYF
NA,few,TRBV28,TRBJ1-1,TGTGCCAGCAGTTCCGCAGGGTTGGGCACTGAAGCTTTCTTT,CASSSAGLGTEAFF
TRBD2,NA,TRBV19,TRBJ2-1,TGTGCCAGTAGTAGATTAGCGGGCGATGGAGGAACTGAGCAGTTCTTC,CASSRLAGDGGTEQFF
NA,once,TRBV7-2,TRBJ2-7,TGTGCCAGCAGCTTAGGTCGCGTCCACGAGCAGTACTTC,CASSLGRVHEQYF
NA,NA,TRBV7-9,TRBJ1-4,TGTGCCAGCAGCTTAGATCTGGCCGCAACTAATGAAAAACTGTTTTTT,CASSLDLAATNEKLFF